This T cell receptor (beta chain) was identified during a study of beta chain features in type 1 diabetes. Study findings and constraints: All four CD4+ subsets of Type 1 diabetes patients contained TCRB CDR3s that were moderately but significantly shorter.

The isolated RNA, all of it, was reverse transcribed, so expressed TCRB transcripts were what got sequenced. Measured with immunoSEQ multiplex PCR; TCRdb has only the in-frame clones, and not every one. The data hold under 850,000 clones, with around 15% observed a single time. On this clone itself: The antigen remains unidentified.

The CDR3 covers 14 residues. The V gene end was trimmed by 8 bases and the J gene end by 0 bases; junction bases not matched to a gene: 7. The germline gives CDR1 MGHDK, CDR2 SYGVNS. The sequenced sample consisted of naive CD4+ T cells from blood. The genes are TRBV25-1 and TRBJ2-7; 7 bases align to TRBD1. The sequence derives from a man aged 18-30 years with type 1 diabetes. The CDR3 here is CASSDRAYSYEQYF. The CDR3 nucleotides are TGTGCCAGCTCTGACAGGGCCTACTCCTACGAGCAGTACTTC.